This T cell receptor (beta chain) was profiled in a study of OX40 agonist ivuxolimab in advanced cancers. Generated by immunoSEQ multiplex PCR, the TCRdb table keeps only in-frame clones and is missing some. The sample holds tens of thousands of clones, approximately 91% seen once. The TCR sequence derives from an adult with an advanced solid tumor such as melanoma, head and neck, liver or kidney cancer. The sample was CD4+ or CD8+ T cells sorted from blood, taken in a trial of the OX40 agonist ivuxolimab.

The CDR3, as DNA: TGTGCCAGCAGGCCAGCTAGCAACAATGAGCAGTTCTTC. As protein: CASRPASNNEQFF. The chain joins TRBV7-9 to TRBJ2-1; D might be TRBD2 (5 bases). Trimming pared 6 bases from V and 5 bases from J, leaving 11 bases between. The CDR3 consists of 13 residues. Per the germline V gene, CDR1 is SEHNR and CDR2 is FQNEAQ (reference sequence).